This TCR beta chain was recorded in a study of cytotoxic CD8 clonotypes in ibrutinib-treated CLL. Findings of the study overall: At progression, clonality fell back toward baseline after rising at ibrutinib response.

CDR1 is LNHDA and CDR2 is SQIVND in the germline V gene (reference sequence). Trimming pared 2 bases from V and 4 bases from J, leaving 17 bases between. This CDR3 is built from 16 residues. Of note for this clone: Its antigen is as yet unknown.

Produced via immunoSEQ multiplex PCR; TCRdb's table is partial and in-frame only. The sample lists about 140,000 clones; roughly 90% were seen once. The V and J genes are TRBV19 and TRBJ1-1, with D perhaps TRBD1 (6 bases). This receptor was obtained from a human donor with chronic lymphocytic leukemia. The sample in question was PBMCs, obtained after 12 months of ibrutinib treatment. CDR3 DNA: TGTGCCAGTAGTATAAACATCGGAGGGGGTGTCACTGAAGCTTTCTTT. As protein: CASSINIGGGVTEAFF.